This T cell receptor (delta chain) emerged from a study of γδ T cells in repeated Plasmodium falciparum infection. Study information: Each infection was followed by sampling at 21 days, plus baseline and some pre-infection draws. Malian repertoires were sampled cross-sectionally without transmission and longitudinally through febrile malaria.

Study observations and caveats: Donors in Mali lived in a small rural village, largely one ethnic group.

On this clone: What it binds is not known. TCRdb lists the protein of a much larger clone for this DNA, which differs at residue 6, so this is likely a read error; the protein given here is translated from the DNA itself.

CDR3 length equals 19 residues. Germline assignment: CDR1 GEAIGNYY and CDR2 EKD. V lost 4 bases, J lost 2 bases, and 15 bases stayed unmatched. TCRdb re-called clones from the multiplex PCR reads via CATT. The sample records around 89,000 delta-chain clones, more than 1.4% being singletons. Gammadelta T cells were flow-sorted from PBMC into Vgamma9/Vdelta2+ and Vdelta2-negative populations for bulk analysis. The chain employs TRDV2 and TRDJ1; TRDD3 agrees at 13 bases. TCRdb carries no J gene annotation; the J gene was assigned here by matching the DNA with germline. The TCR comes from a pool of human donors (malaria-infected and uninfected, not separated). Sequencing input: gamma-delta T cells from blood. The CDR3 sequence: CACEPLILGDTPGTDKLIF. The CDR3 bases are TGTGCCTGTGAGCCCCTTATACTGGGGGATACGCCTGGGACCGATAAACTCATCTTT.